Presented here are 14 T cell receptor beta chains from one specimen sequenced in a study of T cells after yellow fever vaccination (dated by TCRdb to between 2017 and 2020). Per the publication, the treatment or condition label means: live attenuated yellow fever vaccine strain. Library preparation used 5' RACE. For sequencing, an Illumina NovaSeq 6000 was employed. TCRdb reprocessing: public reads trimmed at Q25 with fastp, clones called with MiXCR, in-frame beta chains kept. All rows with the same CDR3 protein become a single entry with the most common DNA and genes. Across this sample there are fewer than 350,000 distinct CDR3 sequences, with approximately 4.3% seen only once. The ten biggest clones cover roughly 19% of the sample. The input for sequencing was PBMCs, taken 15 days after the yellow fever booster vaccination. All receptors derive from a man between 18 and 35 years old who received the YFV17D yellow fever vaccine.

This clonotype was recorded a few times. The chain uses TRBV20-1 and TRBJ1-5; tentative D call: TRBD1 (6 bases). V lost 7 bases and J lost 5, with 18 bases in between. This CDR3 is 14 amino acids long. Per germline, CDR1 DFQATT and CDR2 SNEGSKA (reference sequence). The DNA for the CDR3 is TGCAGTGTAGGGGCAGGGGCAGGGGATCAGCCCCAGCATTTT. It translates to CSVGAGAGDQPQHF.

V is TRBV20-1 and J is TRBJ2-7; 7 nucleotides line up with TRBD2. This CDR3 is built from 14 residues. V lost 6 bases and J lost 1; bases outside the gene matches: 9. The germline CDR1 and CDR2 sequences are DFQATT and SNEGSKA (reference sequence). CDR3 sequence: CSARRWEGSYEQYF. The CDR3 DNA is TGCAGTGCAAGACGGTGGGAGGGTTCCTACGAGCAGTACTTC.

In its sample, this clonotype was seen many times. CDR3 loop: CAITVDRGWGYTF. DNA of the CDR3: TGTGCCATCACCGTAGACAGGGGTTGGGGCTACACCTTC. The rearrangement joins TRBV10-3 to TRBJ1-2, with 8 positions matching TRBD1. CDR1 and CDR2 from the germline V gene are ENHRY and SYGVKD. The CDR3 contains 13 residues. The J segment lost 8 bases and the V segment lost 7 bases, leaving 9 bases of the junction unmatched.

Here the CDR3 DNA reads TGTGCCAGCAGCGTAGGTCGGGATTTAGCCAAAAACATTCAGTACTTC. Its protein product is CASSVGRDLAKNIQYF. V gene TRBV9 combines with J gene TRBJ2-4; tentatively, D is TRBD2 (5 bases). CDR1 and CDR2 from the germline V gene are SGDLS and YYNGEE. Trimming cost V 0 bases and J 0 bases, with 10 bases left between them. CDR3 length: 16 residues. The entire variable domain, with the rest obtained from reference TRBV9 and TRBJ2-4, is as follows: DSGVTQTPKHLITATGQRVTLRCSPRSGDLSVYWYQQSLDQGLQFLIQYYNGEERAKGNILERFSAQQFPDLHSELNLSSLELGDSALYFCASSVGRDLAKNIQYFGAGTRLSVL.

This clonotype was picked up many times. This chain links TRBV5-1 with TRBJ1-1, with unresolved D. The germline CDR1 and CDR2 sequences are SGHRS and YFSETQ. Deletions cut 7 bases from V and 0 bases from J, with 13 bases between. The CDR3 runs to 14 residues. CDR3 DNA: TGCGCCAGCCTCGACGGTACACTGAACACTGAAGCTTTCTTT. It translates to CASLDGTLNTEAFF.

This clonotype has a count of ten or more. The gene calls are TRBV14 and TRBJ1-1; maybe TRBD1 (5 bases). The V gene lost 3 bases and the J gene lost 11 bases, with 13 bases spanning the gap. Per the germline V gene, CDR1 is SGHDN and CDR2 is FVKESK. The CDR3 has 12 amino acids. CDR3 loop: CASSQHRQGAFF. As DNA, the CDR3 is TGTGCCAGCAGCCAGCATCGCCAGGGCGCTTTCTTT.

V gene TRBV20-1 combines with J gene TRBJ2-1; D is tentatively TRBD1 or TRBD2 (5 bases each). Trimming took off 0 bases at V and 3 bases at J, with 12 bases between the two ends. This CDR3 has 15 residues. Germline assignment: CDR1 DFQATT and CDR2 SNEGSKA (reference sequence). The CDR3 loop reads CSARDRGPNYNEQFF. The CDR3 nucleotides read TGCAGTGCTAGAGATAGGGGACCTAACTACAATGAGCAGTTCTTC.

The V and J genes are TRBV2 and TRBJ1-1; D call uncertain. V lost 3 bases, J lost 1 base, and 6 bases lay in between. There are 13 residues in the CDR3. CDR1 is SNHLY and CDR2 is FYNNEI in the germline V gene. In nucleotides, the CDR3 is TGTGCCAGCAGTGACGACGGGAACACTGAAGCTTTCTTT. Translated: CASSDDGNTEAFF.

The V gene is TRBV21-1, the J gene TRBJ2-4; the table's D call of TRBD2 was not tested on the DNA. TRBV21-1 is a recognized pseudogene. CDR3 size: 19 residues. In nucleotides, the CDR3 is TGTGCCAGCAGCAGCTCCGGGACTAGCGGTGGAGTTGCCAAAAACATTCAGTACTTC. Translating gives CASSSSGTSGGVAKNIQYF.

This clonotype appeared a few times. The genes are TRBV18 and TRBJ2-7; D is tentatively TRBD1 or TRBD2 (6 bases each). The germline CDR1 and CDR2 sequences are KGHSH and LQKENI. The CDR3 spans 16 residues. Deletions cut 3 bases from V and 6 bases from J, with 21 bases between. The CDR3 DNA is TGTGCCAGCTCACCGCAACCGGGGGCTAGTTTAATCGAGCAGTACGTC. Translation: CASSPQPGASLIEQYV.

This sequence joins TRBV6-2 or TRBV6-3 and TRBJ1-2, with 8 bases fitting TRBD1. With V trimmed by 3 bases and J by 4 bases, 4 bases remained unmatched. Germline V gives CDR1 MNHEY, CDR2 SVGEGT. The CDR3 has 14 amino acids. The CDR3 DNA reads TGTGCCAGCAGTTATGACAGGGGAGCCTATGGCTACACCTTC. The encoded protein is CASSYDRGAYGYTF.

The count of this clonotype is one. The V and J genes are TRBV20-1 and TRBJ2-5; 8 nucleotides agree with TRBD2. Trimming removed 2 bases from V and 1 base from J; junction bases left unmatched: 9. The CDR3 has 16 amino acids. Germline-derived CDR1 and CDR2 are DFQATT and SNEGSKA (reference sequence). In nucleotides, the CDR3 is TGCAGTGCTAGACCTCCGAGCGGGGGAATCCAAGAGACCCAGTACTTC. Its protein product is CSARPPSGGIQETQYF.

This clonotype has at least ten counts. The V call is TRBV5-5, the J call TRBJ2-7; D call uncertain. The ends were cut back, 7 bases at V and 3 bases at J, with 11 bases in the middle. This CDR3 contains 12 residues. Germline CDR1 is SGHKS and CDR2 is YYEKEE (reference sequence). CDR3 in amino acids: CASLGWGYEQYF. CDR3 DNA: TGTGCCAGCTTAGGTTGGGGCTACGAGCAGTACTTC. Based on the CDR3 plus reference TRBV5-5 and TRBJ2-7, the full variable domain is DAGVTQSPTHLIKTRGQQVTLRCSPISGHKSVSWYQQVLGQGPQFIFQYYEKEERGRGNFPDRFSARQFPNYSSELNVNALLLGDSALYLCASLGWGYEQYFGPGTRLTVT.

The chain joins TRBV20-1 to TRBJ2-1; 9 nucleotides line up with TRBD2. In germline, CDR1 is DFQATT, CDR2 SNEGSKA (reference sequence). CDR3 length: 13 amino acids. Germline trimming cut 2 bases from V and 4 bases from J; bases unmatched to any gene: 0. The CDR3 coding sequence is TGCAGTGCTAGACTAGCGGGGTACAATGAGCAGTTCTTC. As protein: CSARLAGYNEQFF.